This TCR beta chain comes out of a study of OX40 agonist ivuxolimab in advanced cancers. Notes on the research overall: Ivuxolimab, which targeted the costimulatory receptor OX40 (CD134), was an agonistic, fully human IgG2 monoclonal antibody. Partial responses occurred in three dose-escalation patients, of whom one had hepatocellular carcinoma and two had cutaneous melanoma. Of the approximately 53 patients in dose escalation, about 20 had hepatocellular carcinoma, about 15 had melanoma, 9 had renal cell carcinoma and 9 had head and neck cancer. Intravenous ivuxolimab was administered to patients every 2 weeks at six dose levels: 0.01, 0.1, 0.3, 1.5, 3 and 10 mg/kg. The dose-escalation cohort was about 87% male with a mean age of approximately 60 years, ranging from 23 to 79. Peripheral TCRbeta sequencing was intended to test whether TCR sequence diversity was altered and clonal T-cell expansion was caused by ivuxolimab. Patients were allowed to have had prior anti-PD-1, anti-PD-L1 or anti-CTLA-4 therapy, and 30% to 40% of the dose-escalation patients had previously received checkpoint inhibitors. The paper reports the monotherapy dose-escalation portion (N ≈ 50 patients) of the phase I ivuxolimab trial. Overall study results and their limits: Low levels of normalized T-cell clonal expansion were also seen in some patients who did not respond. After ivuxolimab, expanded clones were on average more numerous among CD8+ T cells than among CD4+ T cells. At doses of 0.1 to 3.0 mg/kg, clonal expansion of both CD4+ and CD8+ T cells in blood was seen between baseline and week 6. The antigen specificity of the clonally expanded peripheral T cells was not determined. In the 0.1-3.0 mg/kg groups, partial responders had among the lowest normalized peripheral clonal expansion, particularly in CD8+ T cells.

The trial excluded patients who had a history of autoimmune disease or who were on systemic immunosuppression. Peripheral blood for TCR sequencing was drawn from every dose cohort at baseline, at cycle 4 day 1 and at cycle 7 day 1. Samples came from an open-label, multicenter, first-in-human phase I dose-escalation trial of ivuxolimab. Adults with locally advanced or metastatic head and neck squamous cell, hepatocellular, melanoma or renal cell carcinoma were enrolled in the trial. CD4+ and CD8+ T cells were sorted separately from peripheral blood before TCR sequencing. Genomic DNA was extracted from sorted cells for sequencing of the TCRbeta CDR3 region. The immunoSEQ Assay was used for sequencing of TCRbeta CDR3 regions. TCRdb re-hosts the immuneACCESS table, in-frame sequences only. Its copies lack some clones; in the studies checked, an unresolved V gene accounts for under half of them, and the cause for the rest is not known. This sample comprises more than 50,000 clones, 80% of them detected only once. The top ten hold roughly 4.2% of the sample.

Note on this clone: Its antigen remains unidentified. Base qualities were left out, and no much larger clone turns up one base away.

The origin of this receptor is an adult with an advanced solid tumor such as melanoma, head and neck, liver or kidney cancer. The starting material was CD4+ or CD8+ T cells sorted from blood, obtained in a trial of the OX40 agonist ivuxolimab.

The bases are TGTGCCAGCAGTGGAATCGTACGGGAGTACGACGAGCAGTACTTC. This codes for CASSGIVREYDEQYF. The receptor chain draws on TRBV2 and TRBJ2-7; TRBD2 is a weak D gene call, 6 bases matching. Per the germline V gene, SNHLY is the CDR1 and FYNNEI is the CDR2. V is cut by 4 bases and J by 5 bases, and the space between the germline ends is 18 bases. The CDR3 starts with the cysteine, ends with the phenylalanine, and has 15 residues. CDR3 DNA only is kept here, 45 bases in frame from base 1.